These 3 T cell receptor beta chains share one sample of origin, sequenced in a study of beta chain features in type 1 diabetes. The authors reverse transcribed all of the isolated RNA, so sequencing captured expressed TCRB transcripts. Clones were read by immunoSEQ multiplex PCR, and TCRdb kept only the in-frame ones, dropping some. Found here are over 300,000 clones, 6.5% to 10% of them singletons; the top ten hold under 0.5%. Sequences were obtained from central memory CD4+ T cells from blood. Receptors originate from a woman aged 18-30 years in good health.

This clone was counted at least ten times. The chain uses TRBV4-3 and TRBJ2-6; D gene unclear. V was clipped by 0 bases and J by 2 bases, with 11 bases between them. This CDR3 is built from 17 residues. Germline CDR1 is LGHNA and CDR2 is YSLEER. CDR3 in DNA: TGCGCCAGCAGCCAAGATGCGTACTCTGCTGGGGCCAACGTCCTGACTTTC. It is translated as CASSQDAYSAGANVLTF.

This clone was seen ten or more times. The V call is TRBV28, the J call TRBJ2-4; possible D gene TRBD1, 5 bases. The CDR3 contains 14 residues. The germline CDR1 and CDR2 sequences are MDHEN and SYDVKM. Trimming cost V 5 bases and J 6 bases, with 14 bases left between them. CDR3 amino acids: CASSGDAGRNIQYF. The DNA for the CDR3 is TGTGCCAGCAGTGGGGATGCAGGGCGAAACATTCAGTACTTC. The whole variable domain, remainder taken from reference TRBV28 and TRBJ2-4, is DVKVTQSSRYLVKRTGEKVFLECVQDMDHENMFWYRQDPGLGLRLIYFSYDVKMKEKGDIPEGYSVSREKKERFSLILESASTNQTSMYLCASSGDAGRNIQYFGAGTRLSVL.

In its sample, this clone was seen a few times. The chain couples TRBV7-2 to TRBJ2-3; D is undetermined. The V end lost 2 bases, the J end lost 4 bases, and 4 bases lay between the germline ends. The germline CDR1 and CDR2 sequences are SGHTA and FQGNSA. The CDR3 is 12 residues long. The CDR3 sequence is CASSLWSDTQYF. CDR3 in DNA: TGTGCCAGCAGCTTATGGTCAGATACGCAGTATTTT.